Listed here are 24 T cell receptor beta chains from one sample, sequenced in a study of shared T cell receptors in the human thymus. Profiled with immunoSEQ multiplex PCR; TCRdb holds only in-frame clones, not every one. The data show 700,000 or so clones, approximately 85% seen once. This sample also appeared in a second study, on human thymus T cells.

Input material: thymocytes. Every receptor here comes from a girl under two years old with a congenital heart defect.

This clone has a single count. The rearrangement links TRBV5-6 to TRBJ1-1; 8 nucleotides line up with TRBD1. The CDR3 is 14 residues long. CDR1 is SGHDT, CDR2 YYEEEE, per germline. J gave up 5 bases and V 0 bases, and 3 bases lay outside the gene matches. As DNA, the CDR3 is TGTGCCAGCAGCTTGGAAGACAGGGGAACTGAAGCTTTCTTT. It encodes CASSLEDRGTEAFF. Variable domain in full (rest from reference TRBV5-6 and TRBJ1-1): DAGVTQSPTHLIKTRGQQVTLRCSPKSGHDTVSWYQQALGQGPQFIFQYYEEEERQRGNFPDRFSGHQFPNYSSELNVNALLLGDSALYLCASSLEDRGTEAFFGQGTRLTVV.

This clone was detected only once. The chain recombines TRBV7-2 with TRBJ2-7, with 7 bases identical to TRBD1. V shed 5 bases and J 0 bases; nucleotides not matched to a gene: 16. Germline values: CDR1 SGHTA, CDR2 FQGNSA. The CDR3 sequence is 18 residues long. The CDR3 DNA reads as TGTGCCAGCAGCATCCCCGGACAGGAGCCTCTAAGCTCCTACGAGCAGTACTTC. Protein sequence: CASSIPGQEPLSSYEQYF.

The chain employs TRBV13 and TRBJ2-1, with a possible D match to TRBD1 (7 bases). Germline V lookup: CDR1 PRHDT, CDR2 FYEKMQ (reference sequence). Trimming stripped 0 bases from V and 0 bases from J, with 24 bases between. This CDR3 spans 21 amino acids. Written as DNA, the CDR3 is TGTGCCAGCAGCTTAGGCCGCGGGACAGAAGAGCCCCAAAACTCCTACAATGAGCAGTTCTTC. This sequence encodes CASSLGRGTEEPQNSYNEQFF.

The chain uses TRBV28 and TRBJ2-7; tentatively, D is TRBD1 (6 bases). The CDR3 covers 14 residues. V was clipped by 10 bases and J by 0 bases, with 16 bases between them. Germline CDR1 and CDR2: MDHEN and SYDVKM. The CDR3 sequence: CATDGGMSSYEQYF. In nucleotides, the CDR3 is TGTGCCACCGATGGGGGCATGAGCTCCTACGAGCAGTACTTC.

The genes are TRBV5-1 and TRBJ1-4; 8 positions match TRBD1. CDR1 and CDR2 from the germline V gene are SGHRS and YFSETQ. The CDR3 runs 16 residues. With V trimmed by 4 bases and J by 5 bases, 10 bases remained unmatched. The CDR3 loop is CASSPHIDRGNEKLFF. The DNA of the CDR3 is TGCGCCAGCAGCCCGCACATAGACAGGGGCAATGAAAAACTGTTTTTT.

This chain connects TRBV7-2 to TRBJ2-7; D unresolved. The V gene's germline CDR1 is SGHTA and CDR2 FQGNSA. The CDR3 has 15 residues. Trimming pared 1 base from V and 3 bases from J, leaving 13 bases between. CDR3 in amino acids: CASSLVPGSLYEQYF. In nucleotides, the CDR3 is TGTGCCAGCAGCTTAGTTCCCGGTTCCCTCTACGAGCAGTACTTC.

V is TRBV7-3 and J is TRBJ1-1; 12 nucleotides match TRBD1. Germline trimming cut 2 bases from V and 2 bases from J; bases unmatched to any gene: 0. The CDR3 has 15 amino acids. Germline V lookup: CDR1 SGHTA, CDR2 FQGTGA. This CDR3 reads CASSLGTGGNTEAFF. Written as DNA, the CDR3 is TGTGCCAGCAGCTTAGGGACAGGGGGCAACACTGAAGCTTTCTTT.

This clone has just a few counts. The V gene is TRBV10-1, the J gene TRBJ2-2, with TRBD1 matching 10 bases. This CDR3 spans 16 amino acids. Unmatched junction bases numbered 1, after V lost 3 bases and J lost 0 bases. The V gene's germline CDR1 is WNHNN and CDR2 SYGVQD (reference sequence). The CDR3 is CASSEGTGANTGELFF. The CDR3 DNA reads TGCGCCAGCAGTGAAGGGACAGGGGCGAACACCGGGGAGCTGTTTTTT.

V usage is TRBV7-4 and J usage is TRBJ1-1; unclear D gene. CDR3 size: 15 residues. Germline lookup yields CDR1 SGHVT and CDR2 SQSDAQ. Trimming stripped 4 bases from V and 6 bases from J, with 18 bases between. The CDR3 coding sequence is TGTGCCAGCAGCTCTGGTCCGGGCTTGGAGGCTGAAGCTTTCTTT. Translated, it gives CASSSGPGLEAEAFF. The entire variable domain, with the rest obtained from reference TRBV7-4 and TRBJ1-1, is as follows: GAGVSQSPRYKVAKRGRDVALRCDSISGHVTLYWYRQTLGQGSEVLTYSQSDAQRDKSGRPSGRFSAERPERSVSTLKIQRTEQGDSAVYLCASSSGPGLEAEAFFGQGTRLTVV.

This chain joins TRBV5-6 and TRBJ1-5; 8 positions match TRBD1. This CDR3 is 17 amino acids long. Germline V gene lookup returns CDR1 SGHDT and CDR2 YYEEEE. Unmatched junction bases numbered 11, after V lost 0 bases and J lost 6 bases. The chain's CDR3 is CASSLGKRQGAFQPQHF. The CDR3 nucleotides read TGTGCCAGCAGCTTGGGTAAAAGGCAGGGGGCTTTTCAGCCCCAGCATTTT.

This clone was detected once. The chain recombines TRBV10-2 with TRBJ2-7, with D maybe TRBD2 (6 bases). The CDR3 runs 15 residues. Between the trimmed V and J ends, which lost 8 bases and 6 bases, there was a span of 23 bases. Per germline, CDR1 WSHSY and CDR2 SAAADI. This CDR3 is CASRHSGTATREQYF. CDR3 DNA: TGCGCCAGCCGGCACTCCGGGACTGCAACCCGCGAGCAGTACTTC.

The chain combines TRBV20-1 with TRBJ2-5, with unresolved D. V gave up 2 bases and J gave up 6 bases, with 4 bases separating them. The CDR3 is made up of 10 amino acids. The germline CDR1 and CDR2 sequences are DFQATT and SNEGSKA (reference sequence). Written as DNA, the CDR3 is TGCAGTGCTAGATCTAAGACCCAGTACTTC. This translates into CSARSKTQYF.

The rearrangement joins TRBV7-6 to TRBJ2-4, with D perhaps TRBD2 (6 bases). The CDR3 runs 17 residues. V was clipped by 4 bases and J by 8 bases, with 24 bases between them. From germline, CDR1 is SGHVS and CDR2 FNYEAQ. The CDR3 DNA is TGTGCCAGCAGCTCCCGTTCGGGAGATTCAAGGAGGGACATTCAGTACTTC. Its translation: CASSSRSGDSRRDIQYF.

The rearrangement links TRBV13 to TRBJ2-5, with D possibly matching TRBD1 (5 bases). The CDR3 is made up of 14 amino acids. Germline assignment: CDR1 PRHDT and CDR2 FYEKMQ (reference sequence). V was cut by 5 bases and J by 4 bases, with 14 bases left in between. The CDR3 nucleotides read TGTGCCAGCAGCAATCTACAGGTGGGAGAGACCCAGTACTTC. Protein sequence: CASSNLQVGETQYF.

This clone appeared a single time. The V call is TRBV15, the J call TRBJ2-1; 11 bases are a match to TRBD2. The germline V gene has CDR1 LNHNV and CDR2 YYDKDF (reference sequence). V lost 0 bases and J lost 5; bases outside the gene matches: 9. The CDR3 length is 18 residues. In DNA, the CDR3 is TGTGCCACCAGCAGAGATCTGAGACTAGCGGGACTAAACAATGAGCAGTTCTTC. Encoded protein: CATSRDLRLAGLNNEQFF.

The count of this clone is one. CDR3 in DNA: TGTGCCAGCAGCCAGGCTCTCAAGGCAGGGCTAGCCAAAAACATTCAGTACTTC. This translates into CASSQALKAGLAKNIQYF. The chain has TRBV4-2 and TRBJ2-4, with D possibly being TRBD1 (5 bases). V shed 3 bases and J shed 0 bases, with 18 bases lying between them. The V gene's germline CDR1 is LGHNA and CDR2 YNFKEQ. The CDR3 extends over 18 amino acids.

V is TRBV7-2 and J is TRBJ2-1; the match to TRBD2 covers 8 bases. This CDR3 region has 14 residues. The V gene end was trimmed by 5 bases and the J gene end by 6 bases; junction bases not matched to a gene: 6. CDR1 SGHTA and CDR2 FQGNSA come from the germline V gene. CDR3 sequence: CASSPRGGGNEQFF. The CDR3 DNA is TGTGCCAGCAGCCCACGGGGGGGCGGCAATGAGCAGTTCTTC.

The V and J genes are TRBV18 and TRBJ2-4; 8 bases fit TRBD2. The trim removed 2 bases at V and 3 bases at J, leaving 12 bases unmatched. Germline values: CDR1 KGHSH, CDR2 LQKENI. CDR3 size: 18 residues. CDR3 in amino acids: CASSPTTAGGLGKNIQYF. The DNA of the CDR3 is TGTGCCAGCTCACCAACAACCGCGGGGGGCCTGGGCAAAAACATTCAGTACTTC.

The CDR3 reads CASSLSNHLQGIGEKLFF. In nucleotides, the CDR3 is TGCGCCAGCAGCCTTTCTAACCATTTACAGGGAATTGGGGAAAAACTGTTTTTT. This chain uses TRBV5-1 with TRBJ1-4; maybe TRBD1 (6 bases). Trimming took 4 bases from V and 8 from J, leaving 27 bases between them. Germline lookup yields CDR1 SGHRS and CDR2 YFSETQ. This CDR3 has 18 amino acids.

The gene calls are TRBV9 and TRBJ1-2; 8 bases match TRBD1. V shed 5 bases, J shed 2 bases, and the junction held 8 bases outside the gene matches. The V gene's germline CDR1 is SGDLS and CDR2 YYNGEE. The CDR3 runs to 15 residues. DNA for the CDR3: TGTGCCAGCAGTCGAGGACAGGGAGGCAACTATGGCTACACCTTC. Translation gives CASSRGQGGNYGYTF.

CDR3 region: CATSRDRSRRDWPQHF. Here the CDR3 DNA reads TGTGCCACCAGCAGAGATCGGAGTAGGAGGGACTGGCCCCAGCATTTT. The rearrangement joins TRBV15 to TRBJ1-5, with a tentative D call TRBD1 (5 bases). The CDR3 totals 16 residues. V gave up 0 bases and J gave up 9 bases, with 18 bases separating them. CDR1 and CDR2 (germline): LNHNV, YYDKDF (reference sequence).

The chain combines TRBV19 with TRBJ1-3; 8 nucleotides match TRBD1. CDR3 size: 14 residues. V gave up 11 bases and J gave up 4 bases; unmatched junction bases: 10. CDR1 is LNHDA, CDR2 SQIVND, per germline (reference sequence). CDR3 in DNA: TGTGCCTCCAAGGACAGGGCGGAAGGAAACACCATATATTTT. Translated: CASKDRAEGNTIYF.

The V and J genes are TRBV18 and TRBJ1-1; a weak D match, TRBD1 (5 bases). V was trimmed by 0 bases and J by 10 bases, leaving 15 bases between them. The CDR3 is 14 residues long. Per germline, CDR1 KGHSH and CDR2 LQKENI. The CDR3 DNA follows: TGTGCCAGCTCACCACCGGTGGGGCCCCAGGGAGCTTTCTTT. Amino acid sequence: CASSPPVGPQGAFF.

This chain connects TRBV2 to TRBJ1-2; D is possibly TRBD1 (5 bases). This CDR3 region has 14 residues. Deletions cut 6 bases from V and 6 bases from J, with 17 bases between. Germline CDR1 reads SNHLY; CDR2 reads FYNNEI. The CDR3 is CASSELGKGNGYTF. DNA of the CDR3: TGTGCCAGCAGCGAATTGGGCAAGGGGAATGGCTACACCTTC.